In its sample, the clone carrying this T cell receptor beta chain was seen once. Its antigen is undetermined. Libraries were prepared by immunoSEQ multiplex PCR; TCRdb keeps only in-frame clonotypes and omits some of them. The sample includes fewer than 900,000 clones, roughly nine tenths of them seen just once. This sample is part of a study of Ad26.COV2.S vaccination and SARS-CoV-2 variants. Study-level background: Donor allocation was to the COV1001 Ad26.COV2.S trial arm. Points from the study as a whole: Breadth, reportedly substantial, characterized the spike-specific CD8+ and CD4+ T cell responses after vaccination. Researchers reported similar non-spike TCR breadth in vaccine and placebo recipients.

The treatment was: about 20 received Ad26.COV2.S at low or high dose, single or two shots; roughly five received placebo; per-sample allocation not given. Samples came from day 63 after the first vaccine or placebo injection. This sequence originates from a person aged 18-65 years who received the Ad26.COV2.S COVID-19 vaccine or a placebo. The sample in question was peripheral blood, obtained in a trial of Ad26.COV2.S vaccine versus placebo.

This CDR3 reads CASSPQEGARNQPQHF. CDR3 bases: TGTGCCAGCTCACCACAAGAGGGGGCGAGGAATCAGCCCCAGCATTTT. The rearrangement joins TRBV18 to TRBJ1-5, with 7 bases matching TRBD1. Germline values: CDR1 KGHSH, CDR2 LQKENI. V was clipped by 1 base and J by 4 bases; unmatched bases: 7. The CDR3 contains 16 residues.